The present entry profiles one T cell receptor beta chain with its context. Its antigen remains unknown. The use of a sample-barcoded 5' primer and a J-beta primer mix characterized a second PCR of roughly 6 to 11 cycles. TCRdb redid the calling of the 5' RACE reads with MiXCR, one entry per CDR3 protein. Of 850,000 to 1,000,000 distinct CDR3 sequences listed, 48% are singletons. The CDR3 is 13 amino acids. Per germline, CDR1 MNHEY and CDR2 SVGEGT. V dropped 7 bases and J dropped 2 bases, with 12 bases sitting between them. Per sample, extraction of total RNA gave at least 5.5 micrograms in every case. The sample belongs to a study of blood T cells in healthy people across ages. Whole-study results and caveats: Versus aged donors, long-lived donors had higher diversity and more naive CD4+ cells.

The specimen was blood. V gene TRBV6-2 or TRBV6-3 combines with J gene TRBJ2-7; TRBD2 might be the D (6 bases). The receptor comes from a man aged 25-45 years in good health. The CDR3 spells CASTGGVPYEQYF. Here the CDR3 DNA reads TGTGCCAGCACCGGGGGAGTCCCCTACGAGCAGTACTTC.